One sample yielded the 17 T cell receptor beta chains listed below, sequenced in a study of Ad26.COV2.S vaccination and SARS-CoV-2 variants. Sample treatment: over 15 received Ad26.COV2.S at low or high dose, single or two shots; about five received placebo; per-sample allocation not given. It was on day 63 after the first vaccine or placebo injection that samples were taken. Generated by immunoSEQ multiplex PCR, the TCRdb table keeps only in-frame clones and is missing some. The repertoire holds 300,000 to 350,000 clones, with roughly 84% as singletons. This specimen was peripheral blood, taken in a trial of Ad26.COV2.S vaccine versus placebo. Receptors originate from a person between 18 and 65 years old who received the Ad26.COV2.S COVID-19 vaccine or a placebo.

In DNA form, the CDR3 reads TGTGCCAGCAGCTTAGTTGAAGCCACCTACAATGAGCAGTTCTTC. The encoded protein is CASSLVEATYNEQFF. The chain combines TRBV7-2 with TRBJ2-1; D uncertain. The CDR3 covers 15 residues. Between the trimmed V and J ends, which lost 1 base and 2 bases, there was a span of 9 bases. CDR1 is SGHTA and CDR2 is FQGNSA in the germline V gene.

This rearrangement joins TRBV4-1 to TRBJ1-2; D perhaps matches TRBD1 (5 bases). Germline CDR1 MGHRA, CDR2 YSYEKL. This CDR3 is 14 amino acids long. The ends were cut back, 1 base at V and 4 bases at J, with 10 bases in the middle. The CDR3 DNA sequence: TGCGCCAGCAGCCAAGCATCGGGGGGCTATGGCTACACCTTC. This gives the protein CASSQASGGYGYTF.

In DNA form, the CDR3 reads TGTGCCAGTACGGACTTGAGGGGAGTAACTGAAGCTTTCTTT. It specifies CASTDLRGVTEAFF. This sequence joins TRBV19 and TRBJ1-1; tentatively, D is TRBD1 (5 bases). Germline V gene sequence: CDR1 LNHDA, CDR2 SQIVND (reference sequence). V gave up 7 bases and J gave up 5 bases, with 17 bases separating them. The CDR3 has 14 residues.

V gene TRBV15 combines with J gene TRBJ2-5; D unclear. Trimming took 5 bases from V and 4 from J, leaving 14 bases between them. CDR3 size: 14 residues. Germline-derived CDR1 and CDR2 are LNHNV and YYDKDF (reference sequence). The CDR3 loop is CATSVSGGRETQYF. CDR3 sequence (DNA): TGTGCCACCAGCGTTTCTGGCGGTCGAGAGACCCAGTACTTC.

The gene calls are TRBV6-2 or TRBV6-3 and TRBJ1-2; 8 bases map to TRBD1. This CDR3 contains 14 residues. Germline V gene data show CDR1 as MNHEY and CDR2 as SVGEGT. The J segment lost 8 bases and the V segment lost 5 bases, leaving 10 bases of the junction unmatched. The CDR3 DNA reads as TGTGCCAGCAGTCAAGTCGGACAGGGAGGCGGCTACACCTTC. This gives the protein CASSQVGQGGGYTF.

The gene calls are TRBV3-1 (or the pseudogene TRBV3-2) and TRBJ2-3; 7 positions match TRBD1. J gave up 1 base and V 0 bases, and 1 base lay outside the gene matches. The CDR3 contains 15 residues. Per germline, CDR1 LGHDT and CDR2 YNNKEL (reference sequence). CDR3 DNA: TGTGCCAGCAGCCAAGATGGGACAGGCACAGATACGCAGTATTTT. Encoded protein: CASSQDGTGTDTQYF.

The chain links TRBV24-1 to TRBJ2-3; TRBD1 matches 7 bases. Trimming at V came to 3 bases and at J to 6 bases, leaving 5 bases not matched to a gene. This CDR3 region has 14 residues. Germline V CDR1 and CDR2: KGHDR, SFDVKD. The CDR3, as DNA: TGTGCCACCAGTGATAAGGGGGCGGCGGATACGCAGTATTTT. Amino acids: CATSDKGAADTQYF.

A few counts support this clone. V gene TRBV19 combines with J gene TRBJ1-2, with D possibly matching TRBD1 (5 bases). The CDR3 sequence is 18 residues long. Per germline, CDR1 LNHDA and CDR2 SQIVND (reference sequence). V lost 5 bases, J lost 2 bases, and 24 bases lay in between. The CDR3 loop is CASSLLRGDSNRNYGYTF. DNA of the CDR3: TGTGCCAGTAGTCTACTACGAGGGGACTCCAATAGGAACTATGGCTACACCTTC.

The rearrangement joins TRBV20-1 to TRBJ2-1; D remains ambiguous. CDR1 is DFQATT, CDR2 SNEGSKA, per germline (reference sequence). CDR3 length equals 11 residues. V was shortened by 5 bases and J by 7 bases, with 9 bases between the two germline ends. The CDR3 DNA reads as TGCAGTGCTTCCCGGAAAAATGAGCAGTTCTTC. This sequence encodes CSASRKNEQFF.

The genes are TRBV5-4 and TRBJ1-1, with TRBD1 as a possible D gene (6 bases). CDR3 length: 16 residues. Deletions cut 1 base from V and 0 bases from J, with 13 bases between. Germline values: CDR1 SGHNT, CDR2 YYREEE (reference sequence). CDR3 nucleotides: TGTGCCAGCAGCTTGAATGGGGGCCGGCTGAACACTGAAGCTTTCTTT. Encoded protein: CASSLNGGRLNTEAFF.

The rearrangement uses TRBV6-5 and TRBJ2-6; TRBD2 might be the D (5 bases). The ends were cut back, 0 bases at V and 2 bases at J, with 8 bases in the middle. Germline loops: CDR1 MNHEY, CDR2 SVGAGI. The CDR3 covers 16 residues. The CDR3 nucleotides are TGTGCCAGCAGTTACTCGATCGGGGCTGGGGCCAACGTCCTGACTTTC. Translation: CASSYSIGAGANVLTF.

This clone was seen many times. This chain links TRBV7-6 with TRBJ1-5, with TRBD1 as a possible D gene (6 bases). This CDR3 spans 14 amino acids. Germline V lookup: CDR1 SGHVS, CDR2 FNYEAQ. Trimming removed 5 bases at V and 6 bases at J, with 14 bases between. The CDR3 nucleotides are TGTGCCAGCAGCCATAGACAGGACGCTCAGCCCCAGCATTTT. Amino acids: CASSHRQDAQPQHF.

The DNA of the CDR3 is TGTGCCAGCAAGGTGATCGGACTCTCGACCGGGGAGCTGTTTTTT. Amino acid sequence: CASKVIGLSTGELFF. The rearrangement joins TRBV27 to TRBJ2-2; weak D call: TRBD2 (5 bases). The CDR3 spans 15 residues. Germline CDR1 MNHEY, CDR2 SMNVEV (reference sequence). V lost 7 bases and J 5 bases, leaving 17 bases between the germline ends.

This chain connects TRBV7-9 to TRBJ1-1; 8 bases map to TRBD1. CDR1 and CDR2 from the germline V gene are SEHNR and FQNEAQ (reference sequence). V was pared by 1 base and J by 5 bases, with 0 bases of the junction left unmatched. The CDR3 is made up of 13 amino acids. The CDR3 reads CASSLGTGTEAFF. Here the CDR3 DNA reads TGTGCCAGCAGCTTAGGGACAGGGACTGAAGCTTTCTTT.

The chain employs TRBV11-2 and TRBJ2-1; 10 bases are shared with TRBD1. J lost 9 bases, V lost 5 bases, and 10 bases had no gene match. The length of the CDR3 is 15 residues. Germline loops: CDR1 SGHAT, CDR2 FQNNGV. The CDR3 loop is CASSRRDRGYGEQFF. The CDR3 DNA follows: TGTGCCAGCAGCCGCCGGGACAGGGGTTATGGTGAGCAGTTCTTC.

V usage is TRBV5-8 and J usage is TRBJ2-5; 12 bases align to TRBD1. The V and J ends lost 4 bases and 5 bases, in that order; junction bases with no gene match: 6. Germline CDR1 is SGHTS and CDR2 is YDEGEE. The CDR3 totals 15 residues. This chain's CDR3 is CASSRGTGGPETQYF. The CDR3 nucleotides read TGTGCCAGCAGCAGGGGGACAGGGGGCCCGGAGACCCAGTACTTC.

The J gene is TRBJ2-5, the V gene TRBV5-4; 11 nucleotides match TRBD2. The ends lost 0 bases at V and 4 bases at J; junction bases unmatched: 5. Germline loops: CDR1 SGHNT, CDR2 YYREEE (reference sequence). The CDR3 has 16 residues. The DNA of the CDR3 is TGTGCCAGCAGCTTGGACCTAGCGGGGGGTAGAGAGACCCAGTACTTC. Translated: CASSLDLAGGRETQYF.